The present T cell receptor beta chain was sequenced within a study of naive and memory T cell subsets. About this clonotype: The antigen is not known.

Study conclusions and caveats: TCR counts from RNA may reflect activation-linked expression changes.

Both TRBC1 and TRBC2 were covered by a beta constant-region primer of two equimolar oligonucleotides. Four rounds of PCR amplified the ligated cDNA using nested alpha and beta constant-region primers plus SP2. TCRdb processed the UMI-ligation and nested PCR reads anew with MiXCR; each CDR3 protein has one entry. The sample contains 15,000 to 20,000 distinct CDR3 sequences, around 9% of which appear only once. Trimming took 0 bases from V and 15 from J, leaving 15 bases between them. The CDR3 totals 13 residues. This receptor was obtained from a human donor in good health. Material: central memory CD8+ T cells from blood. The chain recombines TRBV12-3 or TRBV12-4 with TRBJ2-1, with D maybe TRBD2 (6 bases). CDR3 residues: CASSLAGGPNWFF. CDR3 nucleotides: TGTGCCAGCAGTTTAGCGGGAGGCCCTAATTGGTTCTTC.